This T cell receptor (beta chain) was identified in a study of blood T cell repertoires in COVID-19. Study-level information: The United States, Italy and Spain supplied acute and convalescent COVID-19 samples.

The Seattle patients, enrolled during active infection, were followed longitudinally. V shed 4 bases, J shed 2 bases, and the junction held 11 bases outside the gene matches. The CDR3 runs 17 residues. Germline V CDR1 and CDR2: MGHDK, SYGVNS. In this sample, this clone turned up a few times. In the original processing: Counts of nucleated cells, estimated from reference gene primer amplification, were obtained. Assay used: immunoSEQ multiplex PCR; TCRdb lists only in-frame clones, some missing. Clonal size and the V and J genes are those of that table, whereas D and trimming came from the DNA. The sample holds 140,000 to 150,000 clones; around 87% are singletons and the top ten take under 15%.

The sequenced sample was peripheral blood. The TCR originated in a man between 18 and 29 years old with COVID-19, enrolled during active disease. This sequence joins TRBV25-1 and TRBJ2-7; 10 nucleotides agree with TRBD1. CDR3 DNA sequence: TGTGCCAGCAGTGGGGGAGGGCCCGGGACAGGGGCCTACGAGCAGTACTTC. Its translation: CASSGGGPGTGAYEQYF.